The text below deals with one T cell receptor (beta chain). Its antigen target is currently unknown. No much larger clone is present one base from it, and per-base qualities are unavailable. Healthy HIV-negative adults with no recently reported acute infections or vaccinations were included as donors. Every donor was a Caucasian adult residing in Nashville, Tennessee, USA. Magnetic negative selection was used to enrich CD4+ T cells, after which naive cells were positively selected on CD45RA and the negative fraction became the memory subset. Blood was obtained by leukapheresis, after which PBMCs were separated by Ficoll-Histopaque density gradient centrifugation and cryopreserved in liquid nitrogen vapor phase. Analytical flow cytometry was used to check the purity and quantity of every magnetically sorted T cell population. Each sorted fraction had its genomic DNA isolated and then quantified by UV absorbance on a Nanodrop 2000c.

The CDR3, cysteine through phenylalanine, is 15 amino acids long. Just the 45-base CDR3 DNA is kept, in frame starting at base 1. CDR1 and CDR2 (MNHNY, SVGAGI) derive from the germline V gene (reference sequence). At the junction V is shortened by 8 bases and J by 2 bases, with 16 bases in between. Using the deep immunoSEQ assay, TCR CDR3 regions were amplified from genomic DNA by multiplex PCR. Genomic DNA extracted from each cell subset was distributed evenly over all wells of several immunoSEQ 96-well plates, and each plate served as one replicate. For sorted subsets, each replicate PCR was loaded with roughly 200 ng genomic DNA, equivalent to 30,000 or so T cell genomes. Purified libraries were quantified with a Qubit 3.0 fluorometer, sized on a Bioanalyzer 2100, and re-quantified with the KAPA Library Quantification kit. Every immunoSEQ 96-well plate was sequenced on a separate single-read 150-cycle Illumina NextSeq 550 flow cell. The authors processed their data as follows. The immunoSEQ output contained only junctional sequences without quality scores, so filtering could not match that applied to full-length reads. Sequences were annotated with PyIR, a Python wrapper for IgBLAST v1.9, using IMGT germline references to assign V/J genes and CDR3. Reads were removed for weak V/J assignments (E-value above 1e-6), missing CDR3, stop codons, out-of-frame junctions, or ambiguous translated residues. V3J clonotypes were defined by identical inferred V gene, J gene, and CDR3 amino acid sequence. To compute the percentage overlap between repertoires, the number of shared unique clonotypes was divided by the size of the smaller repertoire. Three approaches were used to assess repertoire richness: RTK rarefaction, the Chao1 estimator, and Recon v2.1 estimates of unobserved clonotypes. For all TCRbeta clonotypes obtained by the gDNA method from a handful of donors, generation probabilities were computed with OLGA. As stored in TCRdb, this immuneACCESS dataset retains in-frame rearrangements with V and J assigned. A fraction of the clones does not appear; measured against another copy, unresolved V genes explain less than half of the discrepancy, and the remainder lacks a known reason. V and J calls and clone size follow that table, whereas D and trimming were derived from the DNA. For this sample there are some 2,400,000 clones; 95% appear just once. About 0.13% of the sample comes from the top ten.

This sample is part of a study of shared clonotypes between healthy human individuals (TCRdb year 2020). About the investigation overall: The cohort comprised a couple of women and a few men aged 18 to 49 years. For each donor, CD4 naive and CD4 memory were each given three plates, CD8 naive was given two plates, and CD8 memory was given one plate. Libraries were prepared and TCR repertoires were sequenced by different laboratories using diverse techniques, in order to increase sequencing depth and limit assay-specific biases. Each donor's leukapheresis produced roughly between roughly 0.85 and 10 billion PBMCs. To estimate repertoire size and how much clonotypes are shared between individuals, the study performed deep sequencing of blood TCR repertoires from a few healthy adults. Beyond this particular receptor, the publication reports: Sampling was limited to blood, and TCR repertoires in tissue likely differ from TCR repertoires in blood. Across a few donors, about 5.2% of naive CD4, approximately 4% of naive CD8, 2% to 2.5% of memory CD4, and over 0.35% of memory CD8 clonotypes were shared. Based on pairwise subsampling, the degree of clonotype sharing among donors was expected to be affected by sequencing depth. Estimated clonotype richness was generally larger for naive than for memory subsets. The small number of donors limited the genetic and exposure-history diversity represented. Compared with non-shared clonotypes, the clonotypes found in all four sorted-subset donors had higher generation probabilities. Even with the large sequencing depth, rarefaction of the sorted-subset datasets indicated that sequencing was incomplete.

The sequenced material came from naive CD4+ T cells sorted from blood. This sample's cell subset or site label indicates: CD45RA+ positively selected. Here the chain combines TRBV6-6 and TRBJ1-3; the D gene identity is not certain. The TCR was taken from a man younger than 35 in good health. The base sequence is TGTGCCAGCCAACGGGAAGGCATCCCTGGAAACACCATATATTTT. Protein translation: CASQREGIPGNTIYF.